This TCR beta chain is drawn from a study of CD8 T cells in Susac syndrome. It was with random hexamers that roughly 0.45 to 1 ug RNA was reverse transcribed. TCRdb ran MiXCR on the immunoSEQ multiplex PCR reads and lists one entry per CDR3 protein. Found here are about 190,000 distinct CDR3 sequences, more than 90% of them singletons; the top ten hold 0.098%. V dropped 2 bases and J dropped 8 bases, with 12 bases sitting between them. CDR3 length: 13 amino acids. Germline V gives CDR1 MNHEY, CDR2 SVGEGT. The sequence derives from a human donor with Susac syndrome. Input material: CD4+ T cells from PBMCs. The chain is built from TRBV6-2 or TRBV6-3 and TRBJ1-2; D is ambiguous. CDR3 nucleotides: TGTGCCAGCAGTTACGCTTTGGGTTCGGGCTACACCTTC. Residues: CASSYALGSGYTF.